This T cell receptor beta chain was recorded in a study of OX40 agonist ivuxolimab in advanced cancers. As for the study in general: At 0.01 to 10 mg/kg, ivuxolimab was administered intravenously to patients every 2 weeks.

Germline V CDR1 and CDR2: GTSNPN, SVGIG (reference sequence). Trimming removed 0 bases at V and 6 bases at J, with 5 bases between. CDR3 length: 12 residues. Assay: immunoSEQ multiplex PCR; the TCRdb copy retains only in-frame clones and omits some. This sample has under 65,000 clones; about nine tenths occur once, and the top ten carry 0.76%. The receptor was isolated from an adult with an advanced solid tumor such as melanoma, head and neck, liver or kidney cancer. The chain links TRBV30 to TRBJ2-2, with a possible D match to TRBD1 (5 bases). The source material was CD4+ or CD8+ T cells sorted from blood, sampled in a trial of the OX40 agonist ivuxolimab. The CDR3 reads CAWSVQAGELFF. The CDR3 DNA sequence: TGTGCCTGGAGTGTACAGGCCGGGGAGCTGTTTTTT.